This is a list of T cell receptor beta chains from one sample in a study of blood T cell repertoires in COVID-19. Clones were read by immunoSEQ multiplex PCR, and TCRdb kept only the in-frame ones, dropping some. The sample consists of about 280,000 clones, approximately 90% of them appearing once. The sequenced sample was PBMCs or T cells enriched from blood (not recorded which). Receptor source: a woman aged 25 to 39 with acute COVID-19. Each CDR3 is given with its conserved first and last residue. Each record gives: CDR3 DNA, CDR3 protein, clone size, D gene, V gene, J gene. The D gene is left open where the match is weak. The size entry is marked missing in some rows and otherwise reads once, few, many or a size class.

TGCGCCAGCAGCCAAGGAGCAGGGGCGCTGAACACTGAAGCTTTCTTT	CASSQGAGALNTEAFF	.	.	TRBV4-3	TRBJ1-1
TGTGCCACCAGTGATTTGGGGGGGGGCCCCTACAATGAGCAGTTCTTC	CATSDLGGGPYNEQFF	.	.	TRBV24-1	TRBJ2-1
TGCGCCAGCAGCCAAACGGAGGCCTACGAGCAGTACTTC	CASSQTEAYEQYF	.	.	TRBV4-3	TRBJ2-7
TGTGCCAGTACCATAGGGGAGAACACTGAAGCTTTCTTT	CASTIGENTEAFF	once	.	TRBV19	TRBJ1-1
TGTGCCAGCAGCTTCGGGGGTCAAGAGACCCAGTACTTC	CASSFGGQETQYF	.	.	TRBV7-9	TRBJ2-5
TGTGCCAGCAGCCAAGGTTCCGGGTTTGCTGGAAACACCATATATTTT	CASSQGSGFAGNTIYF	.	.	TRBV3-1/TRBV3-2	TRBJ1-3
TGTGCCACCAGTGATTTAAGGCTAGCAGGGGGCAATGAGCAGTTCTTC	CATSDLRLAGGNEQFF	.	TRBD1	TRBV24-1	TRBJ2-1
TGTGCCAGCAGCGCAGCCGGGACAGAGATTGGGCCCCAGCATTTT	CASSAAGTEIGPQHF	.	TRBD1	TRBV27	TRBJ1-5
TGTGCCAGCAGTTTACAACCCCCGAGTAGCGAGCAGTACTTC	CASSLQPPSSEQYF	.	.	TRBV28	TRBJ2-7
TGTGCCAGTAGTAGCGGACTAGATTACAATGAGCAGTTCTTC	CASSSGLDYNEQFF	.	TRBD2	TRBV19	TRBJ2-1
TGTGCCATACAGGGTGAGACCTACGAGCAGTACTTC	CAIQGETYEQYF	.	.	TRBV10-3	TRBJ2-7
TGTGCCAGCAGTGAAGTTCAGGGGACGTACGAGCAGTACTTC	CASSEVQGTYEQYF	.	.	TRBV6-1	TRBJ2-7
TGTGCCAGCAGCGGGACTAGCGGTATCGCAGATACGCAGTATTTT	CASSGTSGIADTQYF	once	TRBD2	TRBV9	TRBJ2-3
TGTGCCAGCAGTGATCCCTCGGACCAGGCGGGGACCCAGTACTTC	CASSDPSDQAGTQYF	.	.	TRBV25-1	TRBJ2-5
TGTGCCAGTAGACCGGGACAGGGTTCTGGAAACACCATATATTTT	CASRPGQGSGNTIYF	.	TRBD1	TRBV19	TRBJ1-3
TGTGCCAGCTCACCGCTTCAGGACGGGGAAGGCTACACCTTC	CASSPLQDGEGYTF	.	.	TRBV18	TRBJ1-2
TGTGCCAGCAGCCCGGGACTTGGGAATGGAGATACGCAGTATTTT	CASSPGLGNGDTQYF	.	.	TRBV7-3	TRBJ2-3
TGTGCCAGCAGCTTAGCGGGGGCAGGACGGATCTCCTACGAGCAGTACTTC	CASSLAGAGRISYEQYF	.	.	TRBV7-2	TRBJ2-7
TGTGCCAGCAGCTTGGCGGCTAGCGGACCTTCCACAGATACGCAGTATTTT	CASSLAASGPSTDTQYF	.	TRBD2	TRBV5-4	TRBJ2-3
TGTGCCAGCAGTTTGGCGGGAGGGCCCGACAATGAGCAGTTCTTC	CASSLAGGPDNEQFF	.	TRBD2	TRBV27	TRBJ2-1
TGTGCCAGCAGTTACGGAGGAGACACTGAAGCTTTCTTT	CASSYGGDTEAFF	once	.	TRBV6-5	TRBJ1-1
TGTGCCAGCAGTTCTAGCGGGAGAAGGTCCGGGGAGCTGTTTTTT	CASSSSGRRSGELFF	.	TRBD2	TRBV28	TRBJ2-2
TGTGCCAGCAGCCCGCGGACTAGCGGGAGTAAGGGCGAGCAGTACTTC	CASSPRTSGSKGEQYF	.	TRBD2	TRBV11-1	TRBJ2-7
TGTGCCAGCAGTTTGTCTGTCTCTGGGGCCAACGTCCTGACTTTC	CASSLSVSGANVLTF	.	.	TRBV28	TRBJ2-6
TGTGCCAGCAGCCACACACATACTAGCGATGAGCAGTTCTTC	CASSHTHTSDEQFF	.	TRBD2	TRBV5-8	TRBJ2-1
TGCAGCGTTGCTAGCGGGAACGCCAAAAACATTCAGTACTTC	CSVASGNAKNIQYF	.	TRBD2	TRBV29-1	TRBJ2-4
TGTGCCAGCAGTTTATATCGGGGTTACGAGCAGTACTTC	CASSLYRGYEQYF	once	.	TRBV28	TRBJ2-7
TGTGCCAGCAGCCCTGGGACAGGGCTGAAGGAGCAGTACTTC	CASSPGTGLKEQYF	.	TRBD1	TRBV9	TRBJ2-7
TGCGCCAGCAGCCAACAATTGGCCGGACAGGGAAGCTCCTACGAGCAGTACTTC	CASSQQLAGQGSSYEQYF	.	TRBD1	TRBV4-1	TRBJ2-7
TGTGCCAGCACGTTAGGGCAGGGGCAGTACTTC	CASTLGQGQYF	.	.	TRBV28	TRBJ2-7
TGTGCCAGCAGTGAAGCATACTCCAACACCGGGGAGCTGTTTTTT	CASSEAYSNTGELFF	.	.	TRBV6-1	TRBJ2-2
TGCGCCAGCAGCCAAACTTATCAACCAGGGGGCACCGGGGAGCTGTTTTTT	CASSQTYQPGGTGELFF	.	TRBD1	TRBV4-3	TRBJ2-2
TGTGCCAGCAGCTCCCTTCGGGGGGGACCAAAAAACTATGGCTACACCTTC	CASSSLRGGPKNYGYTF	.	.	TRBV11-2	TRBJ1-2
TGTGCCAGCATTACAGGGGGGCCCTACGAGCAGTACTTC	CASITGGPYEQYF	.	TRBD1	TRBV6-5	TRBJ2-7
TGTGCAAGTCGCTCCAACCCGGGACAGGGGTACCACGAGCAGTACTTC	CASRSNPGQGYHEQYF	few	.	TRBV12-2	TRBJ2-7
TGTGCCAGTACCAGGACTAGCGGGAGTGATGGGGAGACCCAGTACTTC	CASTRTSGSDGETQYF	.	TRBD2	TRBV19	TRBJ2-5
TGCAGCGTTGCCGGGGTGGGTAATGAAAAACTGTTTTTT	CSVAGVGNEKLFF	.	.	TRBV29-1	TRBJ1-4
TGTGCCAGCAGTTTACGCCTAGGCCCCTACGAGCAGTACTTC	CASSLRLGPYEQYF	once	.	TRBV27	TRBJ2-7
TGTGCCAGCAGCTCCAGGGCCCTACCTGAGCAGTTCTTC	CASSSRALPEQFF	.	.	TRBV7-9	TRBJ2-1